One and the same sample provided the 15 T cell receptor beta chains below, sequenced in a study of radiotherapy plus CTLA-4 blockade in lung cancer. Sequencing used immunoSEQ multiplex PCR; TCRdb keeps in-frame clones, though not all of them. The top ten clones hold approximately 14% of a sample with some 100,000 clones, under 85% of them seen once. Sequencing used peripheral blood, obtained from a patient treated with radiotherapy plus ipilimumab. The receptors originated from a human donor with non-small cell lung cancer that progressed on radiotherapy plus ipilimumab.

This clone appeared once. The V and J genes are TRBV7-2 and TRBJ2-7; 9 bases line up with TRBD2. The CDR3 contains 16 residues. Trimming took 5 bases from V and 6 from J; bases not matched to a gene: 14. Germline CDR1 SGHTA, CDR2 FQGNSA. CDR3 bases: TGTGCCAGCAGCCGCGATAGCGGGAGTCCGGGAGGCGAGCAGTACTTC. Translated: CASSRDSGSPGGEQYF.

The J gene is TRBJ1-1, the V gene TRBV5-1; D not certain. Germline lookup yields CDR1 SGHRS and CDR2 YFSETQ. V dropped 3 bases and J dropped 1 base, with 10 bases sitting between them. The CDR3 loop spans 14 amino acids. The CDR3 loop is CASSWALGNTEAFF. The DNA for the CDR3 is TGCGCCAGCAGCTGGGCTTTAGGGAACACTGAAGCTTTCTTT.

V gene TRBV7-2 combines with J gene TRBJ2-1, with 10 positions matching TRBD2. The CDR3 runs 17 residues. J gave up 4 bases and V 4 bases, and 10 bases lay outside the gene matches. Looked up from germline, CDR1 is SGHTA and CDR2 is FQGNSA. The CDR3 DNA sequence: TGTGCCAGCAGCTCGACGCCACTAGCGGGGAGATACAATGAGCAGTTCTTC. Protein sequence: CASSSTPLAGRYNEQFF.

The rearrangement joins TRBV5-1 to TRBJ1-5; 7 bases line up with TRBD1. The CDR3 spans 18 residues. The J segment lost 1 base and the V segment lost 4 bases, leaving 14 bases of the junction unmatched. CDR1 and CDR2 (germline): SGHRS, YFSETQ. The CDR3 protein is CASSPRPQGGVSNQPQHF. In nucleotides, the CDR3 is TGCGCCAGCAGCCCAAGGCCGCAGGGGGGAGTGAGCAATCAGCCCCAGCATTTT.

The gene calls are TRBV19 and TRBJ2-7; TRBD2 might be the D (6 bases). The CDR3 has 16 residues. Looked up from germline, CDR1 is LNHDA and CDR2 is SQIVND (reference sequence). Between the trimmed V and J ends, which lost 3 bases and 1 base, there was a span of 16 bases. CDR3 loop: CASSMGGSAGSYEQYF. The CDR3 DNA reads TGTGCCAGTAGTATGGGGGGTTCGGCGGGTTCCTACGAGCAGTACTTC.

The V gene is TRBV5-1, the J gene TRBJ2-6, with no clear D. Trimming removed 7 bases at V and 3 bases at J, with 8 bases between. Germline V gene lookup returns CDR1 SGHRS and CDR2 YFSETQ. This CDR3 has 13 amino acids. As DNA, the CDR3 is TGCGCCAGCGGGGATTTTGGGGCCAACGTCCTGACTTTC. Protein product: CASGDFGANVLTF.

The CDR3 nucleotides are TGTGCCAGCTCACAGGGGAATGAGCAGTTCTTC. Encoded protein: CASSQGNEQFF. V and J are TRBV18 and TRBJ2-1, with D perhaps TRBD1 (5 bases). The germline gives CDR1 KGHSH, CDR2 LQKENI. This CDR3 has 11 residues. V lost 4 bases to trimming and J lost 7 bases, with 5 bases between them.

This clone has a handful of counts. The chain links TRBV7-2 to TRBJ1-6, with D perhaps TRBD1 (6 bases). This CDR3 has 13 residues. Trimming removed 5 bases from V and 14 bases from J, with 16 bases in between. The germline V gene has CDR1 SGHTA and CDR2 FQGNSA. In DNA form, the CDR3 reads TGTGCCAGCAGCAGATCAGGGGCGAACTCCCTCCACTTT. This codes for CASSRSGANSLHF.

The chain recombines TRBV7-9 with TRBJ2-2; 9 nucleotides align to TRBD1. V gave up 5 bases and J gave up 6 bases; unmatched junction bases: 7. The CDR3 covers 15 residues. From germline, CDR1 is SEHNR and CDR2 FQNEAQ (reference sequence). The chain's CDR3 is CASSLGQGWAGELFF. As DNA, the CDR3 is TGTGCCAGCAGCCTGGGACAGGGTTGGGCCGGGGAGCTGTTTTTT.

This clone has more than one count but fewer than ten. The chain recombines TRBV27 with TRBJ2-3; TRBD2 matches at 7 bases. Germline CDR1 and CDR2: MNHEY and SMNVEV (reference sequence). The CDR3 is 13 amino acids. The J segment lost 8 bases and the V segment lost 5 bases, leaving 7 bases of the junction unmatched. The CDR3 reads CASSPTGRSTQYF. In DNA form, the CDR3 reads TGTGCCAGCAGTCCCACCGGGAGGAGTACGCAGTATTTT.

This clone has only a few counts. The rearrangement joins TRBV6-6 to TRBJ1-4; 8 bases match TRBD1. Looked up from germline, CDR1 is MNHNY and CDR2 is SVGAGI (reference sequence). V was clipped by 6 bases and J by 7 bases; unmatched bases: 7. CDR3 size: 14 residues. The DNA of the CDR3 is TGTGCCAGCAGGAACGGACAGGGCTTTGAAAAACTGTTTTTT. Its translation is CASRNGQGFEKLFF.

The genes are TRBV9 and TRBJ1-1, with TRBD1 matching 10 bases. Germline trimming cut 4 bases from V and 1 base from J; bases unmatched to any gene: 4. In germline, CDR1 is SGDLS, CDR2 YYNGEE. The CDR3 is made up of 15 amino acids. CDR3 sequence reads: CASSPRTGGNTEAFF. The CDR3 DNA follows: TGTGCCAGCAGCCCTCGGACAGGGGGGAACACTGAAGCTTTCTTT. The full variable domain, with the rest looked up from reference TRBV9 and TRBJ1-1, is DSGVTQTPKHLITATGQRVTLRCSPRSGDLSVYWYQQSLDQGLQFLIQYYNGEERAKGNILERFSAQQFPDLHSELNLSSLELGDSALYFCASSPRTGGNTEAFFGQGTRLTVV.

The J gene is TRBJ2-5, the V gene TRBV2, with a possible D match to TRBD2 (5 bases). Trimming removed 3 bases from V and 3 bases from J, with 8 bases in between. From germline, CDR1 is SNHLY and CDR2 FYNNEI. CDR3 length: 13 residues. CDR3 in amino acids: CASSDPSKETQYF. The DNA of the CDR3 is TGTGCCAGCAGTGATCCTAGCAAAGAGACCCAGTACTTC.

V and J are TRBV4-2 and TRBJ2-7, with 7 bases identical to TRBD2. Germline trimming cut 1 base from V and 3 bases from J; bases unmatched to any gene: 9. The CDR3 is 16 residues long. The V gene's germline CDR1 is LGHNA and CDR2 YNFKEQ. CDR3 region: CASSQVYGRTYYEQYF. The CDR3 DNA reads TGTGCCAGCAGCCAAGTCTACGGGAGGACCTACTACGAGCAGTACTTC.

The CDR3 DNA sequence: TGTGCCAGCAGCGCACCCCGGGACAGGGACACAGATACGCAGTATTTT. Protein sequence: CASSAPRDRDTDTQYF. The J gene is TRBJ2-3, the V gene TRBV9; 9 bases are shared with TRBD1. Germline trimming cut 3 bases from V and 2 bases from J; bases unmatched to any gene: 7. This CDR3 is 16 amino acids long. Germline assignment: CDR1 SGDLS and CDR2 YYNGEE.